This T cell receptor beta chain comes out of a study of OX40 agonist ivuxolimab in advanced cancers. Study context: The study treated patients with ivuxolimab, an agonistic anti-OX40 (CD134) antibody. The group had a mean age of approximately 60 years, ranged from about 20 to 79, and was just under 85% male.

Findings of the study overall: Expanded clones belonging to CD8+ T cells outnumbered, on average, those of CD4+.

A history of autoimmune disease or systemic immunosuppression excluded patients. The V gene's germline CDR1 is MDHEN and CDR2 SYDVKM. The junction had 4 bases not matched to a gene; V was cut back by 5 bases and J by 3 bases. This CDR3 is built from 14 residues. Of note for this clone: Its antigen is not identified.

The data were produced by immunoSEQ multiplex PCR, yet TCRdb's version contains in-frame clones alone and is incomplete. The sample carries fewer than 85,000 clones, about nine tenths recorded once. Specimen: CD4+ or CD8+ T cells sorted from blood, collected in a trial of the OX40 agonist ivuxolimab. The chain has TRBV28 and TRBJ2-7; 10 positions agree with TRBD2. The receptor was isolated from an adult with an advanced solid tumor such as melanoma, head and neck, liver or kidney cancer. This CDR3 reads CASSLAGVDYEQYF. DNA of the CDR3: TGTGCCAGCAGTCTAGCGGGAGTTGACTACGAGCAGTACTTC.